The T cell receptor beta chain under discussion was sequenced for a study of T cells in Graves' hyperthyroidism and ophthalmopathy. V gave up 1 base and J gave up 10 bases; unmatched junction bases: 12. Germline CDR1 LGHDT, CDR2 YNNKEL (reference sequence). The CDR3 extends over 16 amino acids. In this sample, this clonotype turned up many times. What was amplified from RNA transcripts were TCR beta CDR3 regions. An initial round of RT-PCR targeting the TCR CDR3 relied on the HTBI primer set. TCRdb fed the multiplex PCR reads into MiXCR, producing one record per CDR3 protein. The sample consists of 300,000 to 450,000 distinct CDR3 sequences, around 25% of them appearing once.

The V gene is TRBV3-1, the J gene TRBJ2-1, with TRBD2 matching over 8 bases. Input material: blood. This receptor was identified in a man aged 45 to 65 with Graves' hyperthyroidism. This chain's CDR3 is CASSQVGLAPTYEQFF. The DNA for the CDR3 is TGTGCCAGCAGCCAAGTAGGACTAGCCCCAACATACGAGCAGTTCTTC.